The rows below give T cell receptor beta chains drawn from one sample of a study of CD4 T cells in relation to SARS-CoV-2 and coronaviruses. Antigens for these TCRs are unknown. Produced via immunoSEQ multiplex PCR; TCRdb's table is partial and in-frame only. In the table there are 25,000 or so clones, roughly 82% of which are singletons. The sample taken for sequencing was CD4+ T cells from PBMCs, cultured in vitro. The source is a human donor in good health. The CDR3 runs from the conserved cysteine through the conserved F or W. Fields, in order: D gene, V gene, clone size, CDR3 length, J gene, CDR3 DNA, CDR3 protein. D genes are given only for firm matches. Clone size, where shown, is once, few, many, or a class for clones that have expanded.

D gene: TRBD1
V gene: TRBV6-1
clone size: NA
CDR3 length: 17
J gene: TRBJ1-6
CDR3 DNA: TGTGCCAGCAGTGACGACAGGGGGAGCTCCTATAATTCACCCCTCCACTTT
CDR3 protein: CASSDDRGSSYNSPLHF

D gene: NA
V gene: TRBV5-1
clone size: NA
CDR3 length: 13
J gene: TRBJ1-5
CDR3 DNA: TGCGCCAGCAGGTCGGCACCGAATCAGCCCCAGCATTTT
CDR3 protein: CASRSAPNQPQHF

D gene: TRBD1
V gene: TRBV6-6
clone size: NA
CDR3 length: 20
J gene: TRBJ2-1
CDR3 DNA: TGTGCCAGCAGTCCCCGCGCGGGTCAGGGGGCGAGGGGGTCCTACAATGAGCAGTTCTTC
CDR3 protein: CASSPRAGQGARGSYNEQFF

D gene: NA
V gene: TRBV11-2
clone size: once
CDR3 length: 11
J gene: TRBJ2-1
CDR3 DNA: TGTGCCAGCAGCTTATTTCAGGCCAAGTTCTTC
CDR3 protein: CASSLFQAKFF

D gene: NA
V gene: TRBV7-9
clone size: few
CDR3 length: 13
J gene: TRBJ2-7
CDR3 DNA: TGTGCCAGCAGCTTAAACAGGAATCTCGAGCAGTACTTC
CDR3 protein: CASSLNRNLEQYF

D gene: TRBD2
V gene: TRBV3-1/TRBV3-2
clone size: NA
CDR3 length: 15
J gene: TRBJ2-1
CDR3 DNA: TGTGCCAGCAGCCAAGGAACTAGCGGGGCCAATGAGCAGTTCTTC
CDR3 protein: CASSQGTSGANEQFF

D gene: NA
V gene: TRBV27
clone size: NA
CDR3 length: 10
J gene: TRBJ2-1
CDR3 DNA: TGTGCCAGCTCCAAGGTTGAGCAGTTCTTC
CDR3 protein: CASSKVEQFF

D gene: NA
V gene: TRBV7-2
clone size: NA
CDR3 length: 16
J gene: TRBJ1-1
CDR3 DNA: TGTGCCAGCAGCTTAGCGCTGGGGGGGTTTGGAACTGAAGCTTTCTTT
CDR3 protein: CASSLALGGFGTEAFF

D gene: NA
V gene: TRBV6-6
clone size: NA
CDR3 length: 12
J gene: TRBJ2-1
CDR3 DNA: TGTGCCAGCAGTTACTCTTACAATGAGCAGTTCTTC
CDR3 protein: CASSYSYNEQFF

D gene: NA
V gene: TRBV6-5
clone size: NA
CDR3 length: 14
J gene: TRBJ2-1
CDR3 DNA: TGTGCCAGCAGTTACCCTACCCTTCAGGGTGAGCAGTTCTTC
CDR3 protein: CASSYPTLQGEQFF

D gene: TRBD2
V gene: TRBV19
clone size: NA
CDR3 length: 18
J gene: TRBJ2-1
CDR3 DNA: TGTGCCAGTAGCACTAACTCCGGGACTAGCGGGCCCTACAATGAGCAGTTCTTC
CDR3 protein: CASSTNSGTSGPYNEQFF

D gene: TRBD1
V gene: TRBV19
clone size: NA
CDR3 length: 17
J gene: TRBJ1-3
CDR3 DNA: TGTGCCAGTAGTAAGGGGGACAGATCGCTATCTGGAAACACCATATATTTT
CDR3 protein: CASSKGDRSLSGNTIYF

D gene: TRBD2
V gene: TRBV19
clone size: NA
CDR3 length: 14
J gene: TRBJ2-2
CDR3 DNA: TGTGCCAGTAGTCTAGCGGGAGTCTCTGGGGAGCTGTTTTTT
CDR3 protein: CASSLAGVSGELFF

D gene: NA
V gene: TRBV3-1/TRBV3-2
clone size: once
CDR3 length: 13
J gene: TRBJ2-3
CDR3 DNA: TGTGCCAGCAGCCAAGTGGGGTCAGATACGCAGTATTTT
CDR3 protein: CASSQVGSDTQYF

D gene: NA
V gene: TRBV20-1
clone size: NA
CDR3 length: 11
J gene: TRBJ1-2
CDR3 DNA: TGCAGTGCTAGAGTTAGGAATGGCTACACCTTC
CDR3 protein: CSARVRNGYTF

D gene: NA
V gene: TRBV6-2/TRBV6-3
clone size: NA
CDR3 length: 15
J gene: TRBJ1-5
CDR3 DNA: TGTGCCAGCAGTTACTCAGGGGGGACGCGAGGCTCCCAGCATTTT
CDR3 protein: CASSYSGGTRGSQHF

D gene: TRBD2
V gene: TRBV19
clone size: NA
CDR3 length: 15
J gene: TRBJ2-7
CDR3 DNA: TGTGCCAGTAGTACCAGCGGGAGGGCATATGGCGAGCAGTACTTC
CDR3 protein: CASSTSGRAYGEQYF

D gene: TRBD1
V gene: TRBV4-1
clone size: NA
CDR3 length: 16
J gene: TRBJ1-2
CDR3 DNA: TGCGCCAGCAGCCAAGGCAGGGGGGGCCGTAACTATGGCTACACCTTC
CDR3 protein: CASSQGRGGRNYGYTF

D gene: NA
V gene: TRBV28
clone size: NA
CDR3 length: 16
J gene: TRBJ2-6
CDR3 DNA: TGTGCCAGCAGTCCGCCCGTACTCTCTGGGGCCAACGTCCTGACTTTC
CDR3 protein: CASSPPVLSGANVLTF

D gene: NA
V gene: TRBV4-3
clone size: once
CDR3 length: 13
J gene: TRBJ2-1
CDR3 DNA: TGCGCCAGCAGCCAAGGGTATGCACTTGAGCAGTTCTTC
CDR3 protein: CASSQGYALEQFF

D gene: TRBD2
V gene: TRBV10-3
clone size: NA
CDR3 length: 15
J gene: TRBJ2-3
CDR3 DNA: TGTGCCATCAGAAAACTAGCGGGGGCCACAGATACGCAGTATTTT
CDR3 protein: CAIRKLAGATDTQYF

D gene: TRBD2
V gene: TRBV9
clone size: NA
CDR3 length: 17
J gene: TRBJ2-1
CDR3 DNA: TGTGCCAGCAGCGTAGGTAGGACTAGTGATGGGGGCAATGAGCAGTTCTTC
CDR3 protein: CASSVGRTSDGGNEQFF

D gene: NA
V gene: TRBV10-3
clone size: few
CDR3 length: 14
J gene: TRBJ1-4
CDR3 DNA: TGTGCCATCAGTACAGGGAGGACTAATGAAAAACTGTTTTTT
CDR3 protein: CAISTGRTNEKLFF

D gene: NA
V gene: TRBV9
clone size: NA
CDR3 length: 11
J gene: TRBJ2-7
CDR3 DNA: TGTGCCAGCAGCGCGCAGGCGGACCGGTACTTC
CDR3 protein: CASSAQADRYF

D gene: TRBD1
V gene: TRBV18
clone size: NA
CDR3 length: 12
J gene: TRBJ2-1
CDR3 DNA: TGTGCCAGCTCGGCGACAGGGGGTGAGCAGTTCTTC
CDR3 protein: CASSATGGEQFF

D gene: TRBD2
V gene: TRBV11-3
clone size: NA
CDR3 length: 14
J gene: TRBJ2-3
CDR3 DNA: TGTGCCAGCAGCGCGGGAGGCAACACAGATACGCAGTATTTT
CDR3 protein: CASSAGGNTDTQYF

D gene: NA
V gene: TRBV2
clone size: NA
CDR3 length: 15
J gene: TRBJ1-5
CDR3 DNA: TGTGCCAGCAGTGAGCAGGGGATGGGCAATCAGCCCCAGCATTTT
CDR3 protein: CASSEQGMGNQPQHF

D gene: TRBD2
V gene: TRBV3-1/TRBV3-2
clone size: NA
CDR3 length: 16
J gene: TRBJ2-5
CDR3 DNA: TGTGCCAGCAGCCAAGGATCCCTGGCGGGAGAGGGGACCCAGTACTTC
CDR3 protein: CASSQGSLAGEGTQYF

D gene: TRBD1
V gene: TRBV5-5
clone size: few
CDR3 length: 17
J gene: TRBJ1-6
CDR3 DNA: TGTGCCAGCAGCCGGGGACAGGGGGCAGCACATAATTCACCCCTCCACTTT
CDR3 protein: CASSRGQGAAHNSPLHF

D gene: NA
V gene: TRBV7-8
clone size: NA
CDR3 length: 14
J gene: TRBJ2-7
CDR3 DNA: TGTGCCAGCAGCGTCGAACAGGGTCCCTACGAGCAGTACTTC
CDR3 protein: CASSVEQGPYEQYF

D gene: TRBD1
V gene: TRBV2
clone size: NA
CDR3 length: 14
J gene: TRBJ1-6
CDR3 DNA: TGTGCCAGCAGCGGGGGACAGGGGCCTTCACCCCTCCACTTT
CDR3 protein: CASSGGQGPSPLHF

D gene: NA
V gene: TRBV2
clone size: NA
CDR3 length: 15
J gene: TRBJ1-2
CDR3 DNA: TGTGCCAGCAGTGAGCGCCGTCGGGGGGAGTCTGGCTACACCTTC
CDR3 protein: CASSERRRGESGYTF

D gene: NA
V gene: TRBV7-2
clone size: NA
CDR3 length: 13
J gene: TRBJ1-5
CDR3 DNA: TGTGCCAGCAGCTTAAACAGTTATCAGCCCCAGCATTTT
CDR3 protein: CASSLNSYQPQHF

D gene: NA
V gene: TRBV7-9
clone size: NA
CDR3 length: 13
J gene: TRBJ2-7
CDR3 DNA: TGTGCCAGCAGCTTAGTATGGTCCTACGAGCAGTACTTC
CDR3 protein: CASSLVWSYEQYF

D gene: NA
V gene: TRBV12-3/TRBV12-4
clone size: NA
CDR3 length: 12
J gene: TRBJ2-7
CDR3 DNA: TGTGCCAGCAGTTTGAGGGTCAGCGAGCAGTACTTC
CDR3 protein: CASSLRVSEQYF

D gene: NA
V gene: TRBV4-3
clone size: NA
CDR3 length: 15
J gene: TRBJ2-7
CDR3 DNA: TGCGCCAGCAGCCAAGATTTCCCGGTTCCTAGGGAGCAGTACTTC
CDR3 protein: CASSQDFPVPREQYF

D gene: NA
V gene: TRBV18
clone size: NA
CDR3 length: 12
J gene: TRBJ1-5
CDR3 DNA: TGTGCCAGCTCTGACCAGTATCAGCCCCAGCATTTT
CDR3 protein: CASSDQYQPQHF

D gene: NA
V gene: TRBV9
clone size: NA
CDR3 length: 14
J gene: TRBJ1-1
CDR3 DNA: TGTGCCAGCAGCGTAGTGGGGGGGAACACTGAAGCTTTCTTT
CDR3 protein: CASSVVGGNTEAFF

D gene: TRBD2
V gene: TRBV25-1
clone size: NA
CDR3 length: 13
J gene: TRBJ2-7
CDR3 DNA: TGTGCCAGCAGACTAGCGGGAACCTACGAGCAGTACTTC
CDR3 protein: CASRLAGTYEQYF

D gene: TRBD1
V gene: TRBV15
clone size: NA
CDR3 length: 17
J gene: TRBJ2-3
CDR3 DNA: TGTGCCACCAGCAGAGACGGGACAGGGGACCCAACAGATACGCAGTATTTT
CDR3 protein: CATSRDGTGDPTDTQYF

D gene: NA
V gene: TRBV10-3
clone size: NA
CDR3 length: 14
J gene: TRBJ1-6
CDR3 DNA: TGTGCCATCAGTGAACTATTGGATAATTCACCCCTCCACTTT
CDR3 protein: CAISELLDNSPLHF

D gene: TRBD2
V gene: TRBV19
clone size: NA
CDR3 length: 16
J gene: TRBJ2-3
CDR3 DNA: TGTGCCAGTAGTATAGGTCTAGCGGGGAGCACAGATACGCAGTATTTT
CDR3 protein: CASSIGLAGSTDTQYF

D gene: NA
V gene: TRBV18
clone size: NA
CDR3 length: 13
J gene: TRBJ2-5
CDR3 DNA: TGTGCCAGCTCACCGACAGTCCAAGAGACCCAGTACTTC
CDR3 protein: CASSPTVQETQYF

D gene: NA
V gene: TRBV5-5
clone size: NA
CDR3 length: 12
J gene: TRBJ1-5
CDR3 DNA: TGTGCCGGCTGGCATAGCAATCAGCCCCAGCATTTT
CDR3 protein: CAGWHSNQPQHF

D gene: TRBD1
V gene: TRBV28
clone size: NA
CDR3 length: 15
J gene: TRBJ1-2
CDR3 DNA: TGTGCCAGCACCGAGAGAAGGGGGCGGTGGTATGGCTACACCTTC
CDR3 protein: CASTERRGRWYGYTF

D gene: TRBD1
V gene: TRBV18
clone size: NA
CDR3 length: 15
J gene: TRBJ2-7
CDR3 DNA: TGTGCCAGCTCCCCTAGGACAGGGGAGAAGAACGAGCAGTACTTC
CDR3 protein: CASSPRTGEKNEQYF

D gene: TRBD2
V gene: TRBV29-1
clone size: once
CDR3 length: 11
J gene: TRBJ2-7
CDR3 DNA: TGCAGCGTTGGACTAGCAAACGAGCAGTACTTC
CDR3 protein: CSVGLANEQYF

D gene: NA
V gene: TRBV29-1
clone size: NA
CDR3 length: 11
J gene: TRBJ2-5
CDR3 DNA: TGCAGCGGGGGGGCCCAAGAGACCCAGTACTTC
CDR3 protein: CSGGAQETQYF

D gene: NA
V gene: TRBV7-7
clone size: NA
CDR3 length: 15
J gene: TRBJ2-2
CDR3 DNA: TGTGCCAGCAGCTTAGCTCGACAAGACACCGGGGAGCTGTTTTTT
CDR3 protein: CASSLARQDTGELFF

D gene: NA
V gene: TRBV5-1
clone size: NA
CDR3 length: 13
J gene: TRBJ2-7
CDR3 DNA: TGCGCCAGCAGCCTTCGGGACTCGGGAGAGCAGTACTTC
CDR3 protein: CASSLRDSGEQYF

D gene: NA
V gene: TRBV7-2
clone size: NA
CDR3 length: 13
J gene: TRBJ1-6
CDR3 DNA: TGTGCCAGCAGCAATGAACCTAAGACACCCCTCCACTTT
CDR3 protein: CASSNEPKTPLHF

D gene: NA
V gene: TRBV6-2/TRBV6-3
clone size: NA
CDR3 length: 13
J gene: TRBJ2-7
CDR3 DNA: TGTGCCAGCAGTAACACAGGGTATGTCGAGCAGTACTTC
CDR3 protein: CASSNTGYVEQYF

D gene: NA
V gene: TRBV5-1
clone size: few
CDR3 length: 15
J gene: TRBJ1-6
CDR3 DNA: TGCGCCAGCAGCCCTCTAGGGGCGGATAATTCACCCCTCCACTTT
CDR3 protein: CASSPLGADNSPLHF

D gene: NA
V gene: TRBV30
clone size: NA
CDR3 length: 13
J gene: TRBJ2-5
CDR3 DNA: TGTGCCTGGAGCCCGGGCTCCCAAGAGACCCAGTACTTC
CDR3 protein: CAWSPGSQETQYF

D gene: NA
V gene: TRBV2
clone size: NA
CDR3 length: 16
J gene: TRBJ2-3
CDR3 DNA: TGTGCCAGCAGCGGCTCGGGGTCCCCGAGCACAGATACGCAGTATTTT
CDR3 protein: CASSGSGSPSTDTQYF

D gene: NA
V gene: TRBV7-2
clone size: NA
CDR3 length: 14
J gene: TRBJ2-5
CDR3 DNA: TGTGCCAGCAGCTTAGCGATATTGTCAGAGACCCAGTACTTC
CDR3 protein: CASSLAILSETQYF

D gene: NA
V gene: TRBV7-2
clone size: NA
CDR3 length: 14
J gene: TRBJ2-3
CDR3 DNA: TGTGCCAGCAGCCCTGGGATCTTCACAGATACGCAGTATTTT
CDR3 protein: CASSPGIFTDTQYF

D gene: NA
V gene: TRBV19
clone size: NA
CDR3 length: 11
J gene: TRBJ1-2
CDR3 DNA: TGTGCCAGTAGTATCATGGATGGCTACACCTTC
CDR3 protein: CASSIMDGYTF

D gene: NA
V gene: TRBV7-2
clone size: medium-sized
CDR3 length: 13
J gene: TRBJ2-2
CDR3 DNA: TGTGCCAGCAGCCCCCAAAACACCGGGGAGCTGTTTTTT
CDR3 protein: CASSPQNTGELFF

D gene: NA
V gene: TRBV6-5
clone size: NA
CDR3 length: 14
J gene: TRBJ2-2
CDR3 DNA: TGTGCCAGCACGGCCCCGGGTGGCACCGGGGAGCTGTTTTTT
CDR3 protein: CASTAPGGTGELFF